What follows are 5 T cell receptor beta chains derived from one specimen sequenced in a study of response to subunit inactivated influenza vaccine. TCRdb passed the RT-PCR reads through MiXCR, listing each CDR3 protein once. The profile shows 860,000 or so distinct CDR3 sequences, around 20% of them singletons. Sequenced material: PBMCs from blood, taken around 5 days after vaccination. The receptors stem from a man in his fifties who received an inactivated influenza vaccine.

V gene TRBV9 combines with J gene TRBJ2-7, with D possibly matching TRBD1 (6 bases). Germline V gene lookup returns CDR1 SGDLS and CDR2 YYNGEE. The CDR3 is made up of 15 amino acids. The V and J ends lost 2 bases and 4 bases respectively, with 16 bases between them. Written as DNA, the CDR3 is TGTGCCAGCAGCGTCTGGGCGGAAGGGGGATACGAGCAGTACTTC. Its protein is CASSVWAEGGYEQYF.

In its sample, this clonotype was seen a few times. The chain carries TRBV20-1 and TRBJ2-7, with TRBD2 matching 12 bases. With 5 bases clipped from V and 6 bases from J, the junction kept 11 bases outside the gene matches. Per the germline V gene, CDR1 is DFQATT and CDR2 is SNEGSKA (reference sequence). The CDR3 length is 15 residues. The CDR3 protein is CSAPPSGGGFGEQYF. DNA for the CDR3: TGCAGTGCTCCTCCTAGCGGGGGGGGGTTTGGCGAGCAGTACTTC.

The chain joins TRBV3-1 to TRBJ2-7; D tentatively fits TRBD1 or TRBD2 (5 bases each). Germline loops: CDR1 LGHDT, CDR2 YNNKEL (reference sequence). V shed 2 bases and J shed 7 bases, with 9 bases lying between them. CDR3 length: 12 residues. CDR3 DNA sequence: TGTGCCAGCAGCCAACTTGGGACGGAGCAGTACTTC. Protein: CASSQLGTEQYF.

This clonotype has just a few counts. The V call is TRBV5-1, the J call TRBJ2-7, with D perhaps TRBD1 (5 bases). Germline values: CDR1 SGHRS, CDR2 YFSETQ. The CDR3 sequence is 16 residues long. Trimming removed 4 bases from V and 0 bases from J, with 17 bases in between. The CDR3 is CASSLNWGTDSYEQYF. The CDR3 DNA reads TGCGCCAGCAGCCTGAATTGGGGCACCGACTCCTACGAGCAGTACTTC.

V is TRBV9 and J is TRBJ2-1, with 9 bases lining up with TRBD2. The V and J ends lost 0 bases and 7 bases, in that order; junction bases with no gene match: 8. The CDR3 covers 16 residues. Germline V gene lookup returns CDR1 SGDLS and CDR2 YYNGEE. This CDR3 reads CASSVGSSGSHNEQFF. The CDR3 DNA sequence: TGTGCCAGCAGCGTAGGGAGTAGCGGGAGTCATAATGAGCAGTTCTTC.